These 9 T cell receptor beta chains were all obtained from the same sample, sequenced in a study of technical replicates of blood from a few donors. The protocol was immunoSEQ multiplex PCR, while the TCRdb copy is restricted to in-frame clones and leaves out a portion. This sample has about 62,000 clones, with approximately 89% found just once. The specimen sequenced was PBMCs. These receptors all come from a human donor in good health. Some clones in this sample may be carry-over from other donors' samples.

The chain is built from TRBV19 and TRBJ2-3, with 11 bases identical to TRBD1. The V gene end was trimmed by 5 bases and the J gene end by 4 bases; junction bases not matched to a gene: 5. Germline loops: CDR1 LNHDA, CDR2 SQIVND (reference sequence). The CDR3 sequence is 15 residues long. CDR3 coding DNA: TGTGCCAGTAGTCTCCGGGACAGGGGGGCAGATACGCAGTATTTT. Its translation: CASSLRDRGADTQYF.

This clone was seen only once. The chain couples TRBV28 to TRBJ1-4; TRBD1 matches at 7 bases. Germline assignment: CDR1 MDHEN and CDR2 SYDVKM. This CDR3 has 15 residues. V shed 5 bases, J shed 10 bases, and the junction held 13 bases outside the gene matches. Written as DNA, the CDR3 is TGTGCCAGCAGTCTCTCCGGGACAGCAACCGGAAAACTGTTTTTT. Its translation: CASSLSGTATGKLFF.

This chain joins TRBV5-6 and TRBJ2-7; 10 bases map to TRBD1. J was trimmed by 2 bases and V by 4 bases; bases with no gene match: 15. The CDR3 consists of 18 residues. CDR1 and CDR2 from the germline V gene are SGHDT and YYEEEE. In DNA form, the CDR3 reads TGTGCCAGCAGCGGCTCCGGGACAGGGGAGGGTTCCCCCTACGAGCAGTACTTC. This translates into CASSGSGTGEGSPYEQYF.

The chain uses TRBV19 and TRBJ2-4; tentative D call: TRBD1 (5 bases). CDR1 LNHDA and CDR2 SQIVND come from the germline V gene (reference sequence). The CDR3 has 15 amino acids. V lost 1 base, J lost 8 bases, and 15 bases lay in between. The CDR3 reads CASSIGRAGRDIQYF. As DNA, the CDR3 is TGTGCCAGTAGTATAGGAAGGGCAGGGCGTGACATTCAGTACTTC.

The J gene is TRBJ2-7, the V gene TRBV6-5; 9 nucleotides align to TRBD1. V dropped 2 bases and J dropped 6; count of bases not matched to a gene: 5. Germline lookup yields CDR1 MNHEY and CDR2 SVGAGI. This CDR3 has 14 residues. The CDR3 region is CASSYSRTGVEQYF. CDR3 nucleotides: TGTGCCAGCAGTTACAGTCGGACAGGGGTCGAGCAGTACTTC.

V usage is TRBV7-9 and J usage is TRBJ1-2, with 7 bases lining up with TRBD1. CDR1 SEHNR and CDR2 FQNEAQ come from the germline V gene (reference sequence). The V gene end was trimmed by 5 bases and the J gene end by 2 bases; junction bases not matched to a gene: 8. The CDR3 runs to 15 residues. DNA for the CDR3: TGTGCCAGCAGCAGGACAGGCACCGAAAACTATGGCTACACCTTC. This translates into CASSRTGTENYGYTF.

The genes are TRBV5-6 and TRBJ1-2, with TRBD1 as a possible D gene (5 bases). The germline V gene has CDR1 SGHDT and CDR2 YYEEEE. This CDR3 has 16 residues. Trimming left V 0 bases short and J 4 bases short, with 16 bases between. As DNA, the CDR3 is TGTGCCAGCAGCTTGGGCCTTTTGTTGCAGGGCTATGGCTACACCTTC. Translation gives CASSLGLLLQGYGYTF.

This chain uses TRBV4-2 with TRBJ1-2; D not resolved. The V end was cut by 1 base, the J end by 4 bases, with 10 bases between. Germline lookup yields CDR1 LGHNA and CDR2 YNFKEQ. The CDR3 length is 14 residues. In nucleotides, the CDR3 is TGTGCCAGCAGCCAAGTAGTAGAGAGCTATGGCTACACCTTC. This codes for CASSQVVESYGYTF.

The chain employs TRBV5-4 and TRBJ1-1; the D is unclear. The CDR3 has 14 residues. V was cut by 0 bases and J by 5 bases, with 11 bases left in between. In germline, CDR1 is SGHNT, CDR2 YYREEE (reference sequence). The CDR3 nucleotides read TGTGCCAGCAGCTTGGCGGCGGGTGGGACTGAAGCTTTCTTT. Translation: CASSLAAGGTEAFF.